Below, one T cell receptor beta chain is given with its context. Its antigen is unidentified. The data were obtained in a study of shared clonotypes between healthy human individuals. Overall study: Each donor contributed plates that comprised three CD4 naive, three CD4 memory, two CD8 naive and one CD8 memory.

The V gene's germline CDR1 is MDHEN and CDR2 SYDVKM. V was shortened by 3 bases and J by 8 bases, with 10 bases between the two germline ends. This CDR3 comprises 13 residues. Positive CCR7 selection of CD45RO-negative cells yielded the naive CD8 cells, and terminally differentiated effector memory CD45RA+ cells were excluded. Everyone who donated was a Caucasian adult who lived in Nashville, Tennessee. Study-wide findings and caveats: Memory subsets generally showed lower estimated richness than naive subsets. Approximately 4.5% was the fraction of naive CD4 clonotypes found shared across a handful of donors.

TCRdb's copy holds only in-frame clones and misses some; the assay was immunoSEQ multiplex PCR. This table has fewer than 850,000 clones, just over 95% appearing once. Sequencing was performed on naive CD8+ T cells sorted from blood. The chain links TRBV28 to TRBJ1-4; D unresolved. This receptor was taken from a young man in good health. This CDR3 reads CASSFYVDEKLFF. The CDR3 region has the DNA TGTGCCAGCAGTTTTTATGTAGACGAAAAACTGTTTTTT.